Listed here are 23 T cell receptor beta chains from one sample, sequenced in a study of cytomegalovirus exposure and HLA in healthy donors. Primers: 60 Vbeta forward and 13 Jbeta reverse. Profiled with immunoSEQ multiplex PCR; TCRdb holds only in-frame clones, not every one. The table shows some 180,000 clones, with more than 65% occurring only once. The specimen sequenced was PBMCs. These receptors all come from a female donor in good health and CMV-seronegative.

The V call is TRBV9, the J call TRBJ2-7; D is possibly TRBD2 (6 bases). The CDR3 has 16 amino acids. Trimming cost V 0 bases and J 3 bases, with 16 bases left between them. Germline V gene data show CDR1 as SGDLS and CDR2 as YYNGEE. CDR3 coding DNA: TGTGCCAGCAGCGTAGGAGCAGGAGGGATTGGCTACGAGCAGTACTTC. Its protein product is CASSVGAGGIGYEQYF.

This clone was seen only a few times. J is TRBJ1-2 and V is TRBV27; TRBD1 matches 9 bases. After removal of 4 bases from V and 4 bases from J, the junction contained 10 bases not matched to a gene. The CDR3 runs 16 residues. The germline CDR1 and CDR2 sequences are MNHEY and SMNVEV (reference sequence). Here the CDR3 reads CASSSLSQGQGYGYTF. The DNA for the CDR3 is TGTGCCAGCAGTTCCCTTAGCCAGGGACAGGGCTATGGCTACACCTTC.

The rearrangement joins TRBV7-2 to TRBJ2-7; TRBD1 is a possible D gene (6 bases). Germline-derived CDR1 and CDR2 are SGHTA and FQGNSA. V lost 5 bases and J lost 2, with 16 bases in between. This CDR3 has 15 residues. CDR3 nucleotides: TGTGCCAGCAGCCCACCCAGGGGCAATGCCTACGAGCAGTACTTC. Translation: CASSPPRGNAYEQYF.

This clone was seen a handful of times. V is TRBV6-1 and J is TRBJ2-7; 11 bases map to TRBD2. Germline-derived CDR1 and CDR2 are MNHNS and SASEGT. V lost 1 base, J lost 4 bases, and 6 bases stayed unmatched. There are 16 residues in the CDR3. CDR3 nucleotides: TGTGCCAGCAGTGAAGGACTAGCGGGATCGGAGTACGAGCAGTACTTC. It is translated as CASSEGLAGSEYEQYF.

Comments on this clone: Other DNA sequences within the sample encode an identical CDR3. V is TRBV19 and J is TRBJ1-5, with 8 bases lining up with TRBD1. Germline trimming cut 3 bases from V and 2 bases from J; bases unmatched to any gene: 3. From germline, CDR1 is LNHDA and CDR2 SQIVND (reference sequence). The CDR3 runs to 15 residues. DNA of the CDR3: TGTGCCAGTAGTATGGACAGGGAAGGCAATCAGCCCCAGCATTTT. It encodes CASSMDREGNQPQHF.

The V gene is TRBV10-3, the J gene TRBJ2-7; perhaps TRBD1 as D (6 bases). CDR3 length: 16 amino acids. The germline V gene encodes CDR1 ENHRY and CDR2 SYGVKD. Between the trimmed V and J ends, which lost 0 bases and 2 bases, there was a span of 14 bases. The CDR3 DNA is TGTGCCATCAGTGAGTCCGGGCCAGGGGATACCTACGAGCAGTACTTC. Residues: CAISESGPGDTYEQYF.

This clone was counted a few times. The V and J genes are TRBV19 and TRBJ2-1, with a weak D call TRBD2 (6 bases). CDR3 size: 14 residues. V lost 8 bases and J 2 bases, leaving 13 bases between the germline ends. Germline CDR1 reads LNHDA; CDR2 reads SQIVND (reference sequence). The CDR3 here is CASARGGTYNEQFF. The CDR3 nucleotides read TGTGCCAGTGCCCGAGGCGGGACCTACAATGAGCAGTTCTTC.

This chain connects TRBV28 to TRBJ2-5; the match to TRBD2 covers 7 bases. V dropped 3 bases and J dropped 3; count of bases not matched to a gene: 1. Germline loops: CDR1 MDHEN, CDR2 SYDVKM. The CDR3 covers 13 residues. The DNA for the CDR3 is TGTGCCAGCAGTTTGCTAGCGGAAGAGACCCAGTACTTC. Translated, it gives CASSLLAEETQYF.

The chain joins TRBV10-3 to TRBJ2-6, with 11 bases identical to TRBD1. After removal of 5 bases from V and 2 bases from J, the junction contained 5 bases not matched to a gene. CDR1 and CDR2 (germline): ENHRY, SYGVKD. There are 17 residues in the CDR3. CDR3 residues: CAISYGQGATGANVLTF. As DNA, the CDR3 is TGTGCCATCAGTTACGGACAGGGGGCTACTGGGGCCAACGTCCTGACTTTC.

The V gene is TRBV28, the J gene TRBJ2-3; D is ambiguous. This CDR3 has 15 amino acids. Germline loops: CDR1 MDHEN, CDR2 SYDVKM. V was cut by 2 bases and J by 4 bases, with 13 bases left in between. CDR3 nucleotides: TGTGCCAGCAGTTTAGTCTGGCGCGGCTCAGATACGCAGTATTTT. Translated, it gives CASSLVWRGSDTQYF.

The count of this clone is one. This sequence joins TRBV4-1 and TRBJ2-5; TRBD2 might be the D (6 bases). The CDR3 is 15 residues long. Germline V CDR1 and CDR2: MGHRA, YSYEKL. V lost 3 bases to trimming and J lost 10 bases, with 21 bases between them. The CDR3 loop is CASSHRRGPGNDQYF. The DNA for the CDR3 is TGCGCCAGCAGCCATCGGCGGGGCCCAGGGAATGACCAGTACTTC.

CDR3 sequence (DNA): TGCAGCGTTGTTGGTCAGGGGGAGACCCAGTACTTC. Translation: CSVVGQGETQYF. The genes are TRBV29-1 and TRBJ2-5, with D possibly being TRBD1 (6 bases). V was cut by 4 bases and J by 5 bases, with 11 bases left in between. The CDR3 has 12 residues. From germline, CDR1 is SQVTM and CDR2 ANQGSEA.

The CDR3 nucleotides are TGCGCCAGCAGTCAGGACGGGGGGGCGTCCGATACGCAGTATTTT. Translating gives CASSQDGGASDTQYF. V and J are TRBV23-1 and TRBJ2-3, with 8 positions matching TRBD2. TRBV23-1 is classed as an ORF, of uncertain function. V dropped 3 bases and J dropped 6; count of bases not matched to a gene: 8. CDR3 length equals 15 residues.

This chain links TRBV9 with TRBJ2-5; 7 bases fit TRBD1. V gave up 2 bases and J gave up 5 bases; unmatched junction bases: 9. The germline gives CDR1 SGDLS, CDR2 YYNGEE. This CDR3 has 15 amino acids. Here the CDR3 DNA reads TGTGCCAGCAGCGTCCGAGACAGGGACGGGGAGACCCAGTACTTC. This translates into CASSVRDRDGETQYF.

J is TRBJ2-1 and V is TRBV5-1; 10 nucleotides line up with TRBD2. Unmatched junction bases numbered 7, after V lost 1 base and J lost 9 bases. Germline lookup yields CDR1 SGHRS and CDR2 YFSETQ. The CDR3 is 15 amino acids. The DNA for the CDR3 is TGCGCCAGCAGCTTGACCCTAGCGGGAGTGCCTGAGCAGTTCTTC. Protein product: CASSLTLAGVPEQFF. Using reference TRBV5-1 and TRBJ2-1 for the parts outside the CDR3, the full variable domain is KAGVTQTPRYLIKTRGQQVTLSCSPISGHRSVSWYQQTPGQGLQFLFEYFSETQRNKGNFPGRFSGRQFSNSRSEMNVSTLELGDSALYLCASSLTLAGVPEQFFGPGTRLTVL.

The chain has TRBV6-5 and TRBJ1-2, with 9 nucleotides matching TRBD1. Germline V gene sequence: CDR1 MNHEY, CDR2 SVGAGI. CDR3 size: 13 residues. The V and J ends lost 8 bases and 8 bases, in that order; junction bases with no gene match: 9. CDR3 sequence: CASGRDRVAGYTF. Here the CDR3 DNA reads TGTGCCAGCGGGCGGGACAGGGTAGCAGGCTACACCTTC.

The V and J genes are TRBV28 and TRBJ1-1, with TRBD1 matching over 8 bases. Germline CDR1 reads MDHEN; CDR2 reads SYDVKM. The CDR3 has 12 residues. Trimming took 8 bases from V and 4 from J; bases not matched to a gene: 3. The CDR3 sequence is CASGTGPTEAFF. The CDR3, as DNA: TGTGCCAGCGGGACAGGCCCCACTGAAGCTTTCTTT. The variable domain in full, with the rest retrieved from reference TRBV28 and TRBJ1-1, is DVKVTQSSRYLVKRTGEKVFLECVQDMDHENMFWYRQDPGLGLRLIYFSYDVKMKEKGDIPEGYSVSREKKERFSLILESASTNQTSMYLCASGTGPTEAFFGQGTRLTVV.

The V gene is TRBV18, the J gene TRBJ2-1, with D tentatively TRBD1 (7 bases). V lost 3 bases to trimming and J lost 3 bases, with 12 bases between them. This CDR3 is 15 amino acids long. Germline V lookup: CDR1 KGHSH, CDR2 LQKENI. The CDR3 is CASSPQGGSYNEQFF. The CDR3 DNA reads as TGTGCCAGCTCACCTCAGGGGGGAAGCTACAATGAGCAGTTCTTC.

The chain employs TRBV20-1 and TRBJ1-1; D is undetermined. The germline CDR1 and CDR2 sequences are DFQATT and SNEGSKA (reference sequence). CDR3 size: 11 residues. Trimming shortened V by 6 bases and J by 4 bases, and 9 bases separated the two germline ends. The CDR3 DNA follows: TGCAGTGCCCAACAAGTCACTGAAGCTTTCTTT. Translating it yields CSAQQVTEAFF.

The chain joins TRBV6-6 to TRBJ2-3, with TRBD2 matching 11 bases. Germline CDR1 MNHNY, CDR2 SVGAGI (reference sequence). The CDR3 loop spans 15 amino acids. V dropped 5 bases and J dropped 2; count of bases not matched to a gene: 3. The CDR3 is CASSPGLAVTDTQYF. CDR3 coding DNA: TGTGCCAGCAGTCCGGGACTAGCGGTCACAGATACGCAGTATTTT.

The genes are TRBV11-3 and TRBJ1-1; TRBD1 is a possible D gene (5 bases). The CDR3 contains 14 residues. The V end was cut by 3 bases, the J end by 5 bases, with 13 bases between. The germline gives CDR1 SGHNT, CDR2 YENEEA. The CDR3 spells CASSFGAAVTEAFF. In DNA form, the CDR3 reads TGTGCCAGCAGCTTTGGGGCTGCGGTAACTGAAGCTTTCTTT.

CDR3 coding DNA: TGTGCCAGTATGACAGGTAGCTACGAGCAGTACTTC. It is translated as CASMTGSYEQYF. V and J are TRBV25-1 and TRBJ2-7, with a tentative D call TRBD1 (6 bases). V was pared by 9 bases and J by 3 bases, with 12 bases between. CDR1 and CDR2 (germline): MGHDK, SYGVNS. The CDR3 loop spans 12 amino acids.

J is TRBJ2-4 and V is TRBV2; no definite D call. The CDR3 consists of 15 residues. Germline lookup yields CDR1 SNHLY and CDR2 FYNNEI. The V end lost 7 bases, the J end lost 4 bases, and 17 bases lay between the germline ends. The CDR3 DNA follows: TGTGCCAGCAATCCCGAGGCGGCGCCAAAAAACATTCAGTACTTC. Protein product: CASNPEAAPKNIQYF.